The TCR beta chain described here comes from a study of blood T cell repertoires in COVID-19. CDR1 and CDR2 (germline): MNHNY, SVGAGI (reference sequence). This CDR3 is 16 amino acids long. V dropped 2 bases and J dropped 3; count of bases not matched to a gene: 7. Authors' processing steps: Estimation of nucleated cell counts was performed using reference gene primer amplification. The assay was immunoSEQ multiplex PCR, and TCRdb's table has in-frame clones only and misses some. Clonal size and the V and J genes are those of that table, whereas D and trimming came from the DNA. The repertoire holds tens of thousands of clones, with around 91% as singletons.

This chain uses TRBV6-6 with TRBJ2-7, with 10 bases matching TRBD2. This receptor was identified in a woman aged 60-75 years with active COVID-19. Sequencing was performed on peripheral blood. CDR3 residues: CASSYSGGAGVYEQYF. DNA of the CDR3: TGTGCCAGCAGTTACAGCGGGGGGGCCGGGGTCTACGAGCAGTACTTC.